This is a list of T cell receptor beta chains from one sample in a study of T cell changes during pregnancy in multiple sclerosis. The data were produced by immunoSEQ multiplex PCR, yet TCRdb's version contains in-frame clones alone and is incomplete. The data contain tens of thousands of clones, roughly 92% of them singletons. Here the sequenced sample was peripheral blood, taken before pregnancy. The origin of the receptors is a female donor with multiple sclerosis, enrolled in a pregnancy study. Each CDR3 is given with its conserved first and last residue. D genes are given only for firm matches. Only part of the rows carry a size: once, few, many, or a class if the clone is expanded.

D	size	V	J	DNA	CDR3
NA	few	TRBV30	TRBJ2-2	TGTGCCTGGAGTGTTTGGCCGGAGGGAGCCGGGGAGCTGTTTTTT	CAWSVWPEGAGELFF
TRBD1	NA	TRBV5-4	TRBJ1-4	TGTGCCAGCAGCAAGGTTCCCGACAGGGACGAAGAAAAACTGTTTTTT	CASSKVPDRDEEKLFF
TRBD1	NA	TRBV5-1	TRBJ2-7	TGCGCCAGCAGCGCGGACAGGGGGCTTGGATTCTCCTACGAGCAGTACTTC	CASSADRGLGFSYEQYF
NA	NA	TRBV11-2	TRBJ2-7	TGTGCCAGCAGCCCAGGGGCGGGACTACCATACGAGCAGTACTTC	CASSPGAGLPYEQYF
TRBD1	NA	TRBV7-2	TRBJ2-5	TGTGCCAGCAGCTCACAGGGGCCCTCCGGAGAGACCCAGTACTTC	CASSSQGPSGETQYF
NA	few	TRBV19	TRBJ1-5	TGTGCCAGTACACAGGACAGTTTTAGCAATCAGCCCCAGCATTTT	CASTQDSFSNQPQHF
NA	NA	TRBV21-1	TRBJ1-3	TGTGCCAGCAGGTCGGGGACAGACTCTGGAAACACCATATATTTT	CASRSGTDSGNTIYF
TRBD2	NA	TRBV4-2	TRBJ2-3	TGTGCCAGCAGCCAAGATAGGGCTAGCGGGGGTTTTAGTAGCACAGATACGCAGTATTTT	CASSQDRASGGFSSTDTQYF
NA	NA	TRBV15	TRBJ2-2	TGTGCCACCAGCAGAGACCACCAGGGCGGCTTCATTGCCGGGGAGCTGTTTTTT	CATSRDHQGGFIAGELFF
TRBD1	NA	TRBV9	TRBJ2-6	TGTGCCAGTTCGAGGGGACAGGGGAGAGTTACTGGGGCCAACGTCCTGACTTTC	CASSRGQGRVTGANVLTF
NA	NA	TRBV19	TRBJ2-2	TGTGCCACCACTTCGTACACCGGGGAGCTGTTTTTT	CATTSYTGELFF
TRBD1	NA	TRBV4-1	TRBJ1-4	TGCGCCAGCAGCCCCCTCTTCAGGACAGGGGGCAAAGAAAAACTGTTTTTT	CASSPLFRTGGKEKLFF
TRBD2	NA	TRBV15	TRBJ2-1	TGTGCCACCAGCGGGGGACTAGCGGTCTACAATGAGCAGTTCTTC	CATSGGLAVYNEQFF
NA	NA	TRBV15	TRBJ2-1	TGTGCCACCAGCAGAGGGTCAGGCGCGGGGTACAATGAGCAGTTCTTC	CATSRGSGAGYNEQFF
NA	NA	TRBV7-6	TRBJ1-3	TGTGCCAACAGTCCTCCCGACGATGGGCCTGGAAACACCATATATTTT	CANSPPDDGPGNTIYF
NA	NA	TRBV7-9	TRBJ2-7	TGTGCCAGCAGCCCCCCCGCACAGTTAGGAACGCAGTACTTC	CASSPPAQLGTQYF
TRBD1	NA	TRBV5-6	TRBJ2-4	TGTGCCAGCAGCTCGGACAGGGGGGAAAACATTCAGTACTTC	CASSSDRGENIQYF
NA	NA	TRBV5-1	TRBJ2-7	TGCGCCAGCAGCTTGAATTCGGGCTACGAGCAGTACTTC	CASSLNSGYEQYF
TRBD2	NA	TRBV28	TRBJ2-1	TGTGCCAGCAGTGCCGGGACTAGCGGGATCCCATCCTACAATGAGCAGTTCTTC	CASSAGTSGIPSYNEQFF
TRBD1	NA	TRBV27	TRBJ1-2	TGTGCCAGCAGTTTGGGGACAGAGATGAGTGGCTACACCTTC	CASSLGTEMSGYTF
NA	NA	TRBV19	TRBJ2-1	TGTGCCAGTAGGGGGGGAGCCAATGGGGATGAGCAGTTCTTC	CASRGGANGDEQFF
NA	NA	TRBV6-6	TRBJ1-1	TGTGCCAGCACTTTGACGGGGACAAACACTGAAGCTTTCTTT	CASTLTGTNTEAFF
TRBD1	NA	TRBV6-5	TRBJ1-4	TGTGCCAGCAAAAACACCGGGACAGGAAATGAAAAACTGTTTTTT	CASKNTGTGNEKLFF
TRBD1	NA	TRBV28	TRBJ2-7	TGTGCCAGCACCCAGGGACAGTTCTACGAGCAGTACTTC	CASTQGQFYEQYF
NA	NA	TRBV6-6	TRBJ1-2	TGTGCCAGCAGTTACTCGGGCTCCCAGTACTATGGCTACACCTTC	CASSYSGSQYYGYTF
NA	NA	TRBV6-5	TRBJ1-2	TGTGCCAGCACCCCTTACCGGAGCGCTGGCTACACCTTC	CASTPYRSAGYTF
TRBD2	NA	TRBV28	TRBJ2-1	TGTGCGGCGGGAGTATCCAATGAGCAGTTCTTC	CAAGVSNEQFF
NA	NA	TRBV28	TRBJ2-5	TGTGCCAGCAGTTTACGGGAGACCCAGTACTTC	CASSLRETQYF
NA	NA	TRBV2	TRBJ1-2	TGTGCCAGCACCCGAGTGAACTATGGCTACACCTTC	CASTRVNYGYTF
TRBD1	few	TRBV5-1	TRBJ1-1	TGCGCCAGCAGCTTGGGACAGGGGGCTGAAGCTTTCTTT	CASSLGQGAEAFF
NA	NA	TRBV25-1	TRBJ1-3	TGTGCCAGCAGTCCAGGGGCGGGAAACACCATATATTTT	CASSPGAGNTIYF
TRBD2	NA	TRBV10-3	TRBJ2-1	TGTGCCATCAGTAGCGGGAATACGGATGAGCAGTTCTTC	CAISSGNTDEQFF
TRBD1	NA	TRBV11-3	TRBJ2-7	TGTGCCAGCAGCTTAGATATAGGGACAGGGTTTAACTACGAGCAGTACTTC	CASSLDIGTGFNYEQYF
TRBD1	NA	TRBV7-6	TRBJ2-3	TGTGCCAGCAGCTTAGCGGGACAGGAGGCCCCAGATACGCAGTATTTT	CASSLAGQEAPDTQYF
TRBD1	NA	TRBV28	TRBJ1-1	TGTGCCAGCAGTTACGGACAGGGCCTGATGAACACTGAAGCTTTCTTT	CASSYGQGLMNTEAFF
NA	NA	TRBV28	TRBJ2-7	TGTGCCAGCAGTTTGGCGGGTGGTGAGCAGTACTTC	CASSLAGGEQYF